Described below is a single T cell receptor (beta chain) sequence and its context. This sample is part of a study of T-cell memory formation after mild COVID-19. 5'RACE with constant-segment primers yielded barcoded, UMI-tagged TCR alpha and TCR beta cDNA libraries. A single record per CDR3 protein comes from TCRdb applying MiXCR to the 5' RACE reads. The sample lists roughly 300,000 distinct CDR3 sequences, roughly 15% occurring once. Sequencing input: PBMCs or a T cell subset sorted from them (not recorded which). This receptor was identified in a man aged 18 to 30 who had mild COVID-19 (a few samples of this study predate the infection). Cell type and time point are not known.

DNA of the CDR3: TGCAGTGCTAGGGGCGTCCTACATGGCTACACCTTC. Translated: CSARGVLHGYTF. V gene TRBV20-1 combines with J gene TRBJ1-2; D is unresolved. The CDR3 sequence is 12 residues long. The ends were cut back, 3 bases at V and 6 bases at J, with 11 bases in the middle. Germline values: CDR1 DFQATT, CDR2 SNEGSKA (reference sequence).